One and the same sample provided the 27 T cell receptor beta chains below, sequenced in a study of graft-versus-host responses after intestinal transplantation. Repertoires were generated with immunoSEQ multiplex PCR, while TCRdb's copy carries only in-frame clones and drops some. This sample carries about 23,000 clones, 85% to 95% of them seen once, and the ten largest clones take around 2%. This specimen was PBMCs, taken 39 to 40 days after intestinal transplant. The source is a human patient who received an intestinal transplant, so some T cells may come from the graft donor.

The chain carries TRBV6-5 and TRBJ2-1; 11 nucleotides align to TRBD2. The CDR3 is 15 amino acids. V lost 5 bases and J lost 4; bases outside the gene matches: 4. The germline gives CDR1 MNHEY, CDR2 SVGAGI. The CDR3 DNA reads TGTGCCAGCAGTGGAGGGACTAGCGGATACAATGAGCAGTTCTTC. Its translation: CASSGGTSGYNEQFF.

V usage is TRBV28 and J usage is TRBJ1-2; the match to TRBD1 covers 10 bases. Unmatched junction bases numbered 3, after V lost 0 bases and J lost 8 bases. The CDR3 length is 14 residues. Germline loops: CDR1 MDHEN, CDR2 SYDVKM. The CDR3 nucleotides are TGTGCCAGCAGTTTATGGACAGGGGGCGACGGCTACACCTTC. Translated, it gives CASSLWTGGDGYTF.

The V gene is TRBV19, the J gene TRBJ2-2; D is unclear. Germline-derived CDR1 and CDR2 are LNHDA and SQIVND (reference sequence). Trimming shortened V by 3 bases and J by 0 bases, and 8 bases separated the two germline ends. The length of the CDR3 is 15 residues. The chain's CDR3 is CASSISRPNTGELFF. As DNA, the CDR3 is TGTGCCAGTAGTATCTCCCGCCCGAACACCGGGGAGCTGTTTTTT.

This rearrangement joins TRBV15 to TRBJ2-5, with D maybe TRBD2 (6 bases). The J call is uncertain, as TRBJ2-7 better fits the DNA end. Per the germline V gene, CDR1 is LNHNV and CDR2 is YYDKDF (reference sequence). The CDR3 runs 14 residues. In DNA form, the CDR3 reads TGTGCCACCAGCAGGCCGGGGGACCATTACGAGCAGTACTTC. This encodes CATSRPGDHYEQYF.

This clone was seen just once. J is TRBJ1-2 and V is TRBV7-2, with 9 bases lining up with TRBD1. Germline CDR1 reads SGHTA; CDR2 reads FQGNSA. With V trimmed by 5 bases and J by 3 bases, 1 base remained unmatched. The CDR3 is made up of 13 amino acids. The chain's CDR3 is CASSRDRDYGYTF. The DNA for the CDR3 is TGTGCCAGCAGCCGGGACAGGGACTATGGCTACACCTTC.

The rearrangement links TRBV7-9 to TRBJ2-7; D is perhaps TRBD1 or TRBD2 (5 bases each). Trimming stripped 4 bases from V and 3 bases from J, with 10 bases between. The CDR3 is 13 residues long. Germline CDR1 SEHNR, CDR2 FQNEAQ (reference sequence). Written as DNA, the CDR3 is TGTGCCAGCAGCTCGGGACGGTACTACGAGCAGTACTTC. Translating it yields CASSSGRYYEQYF.

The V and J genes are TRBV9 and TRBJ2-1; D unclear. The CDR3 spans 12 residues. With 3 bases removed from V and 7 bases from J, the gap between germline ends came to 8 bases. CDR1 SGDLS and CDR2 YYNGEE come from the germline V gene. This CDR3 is CASSAGVNEQFF. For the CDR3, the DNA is TGTGCCAGCAGCGCCGGAGTTAATGAGCAGTTCTTC.

The CDR3 spells CASSPRTGLNTEAFF. The CDR3 coding sequence is TGTGCCAGCAGCCCTCGGACAGGCTTAAACACTGAAGCTTTCTTT. This chain links TRBV14 with TRBJ1-1; 7 bases are a match to TRBD1. J gave up 2 bases and V 4 bases, and 7 bases lay outside the gene matches. The CDR3 is 15 amino acids. CDR1 and CDR2 (germline): SGHDN, FVKESK.

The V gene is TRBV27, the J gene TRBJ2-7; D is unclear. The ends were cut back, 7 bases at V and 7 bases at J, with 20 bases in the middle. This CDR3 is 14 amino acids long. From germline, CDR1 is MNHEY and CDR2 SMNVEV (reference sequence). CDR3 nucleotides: TGTGCCAGCACCCCCATGGACGCCCCGTGGGAGCAGTACTTC. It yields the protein CASTPMDAPWEQYF.

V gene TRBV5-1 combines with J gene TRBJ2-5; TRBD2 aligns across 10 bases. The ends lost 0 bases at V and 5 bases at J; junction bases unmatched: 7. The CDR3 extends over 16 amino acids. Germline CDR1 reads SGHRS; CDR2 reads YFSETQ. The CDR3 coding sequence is TGCGCCAGCAGCTTGGTCCCGGGACTAGCGATGGAGACCCAGTACTTC. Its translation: CASSLVPGLAMETQYF. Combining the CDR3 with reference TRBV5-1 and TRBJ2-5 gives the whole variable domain KAGVTQTPRYLIKTRGQQVTLSCSPISGHRSVSWYQQTPGQGLQFLFEYFSETQRNKGNFPGRFSGRQFSNSRSEMNVSTLELGDSALYLCASSLVPGLAMETQYFGPGTRLLVL.

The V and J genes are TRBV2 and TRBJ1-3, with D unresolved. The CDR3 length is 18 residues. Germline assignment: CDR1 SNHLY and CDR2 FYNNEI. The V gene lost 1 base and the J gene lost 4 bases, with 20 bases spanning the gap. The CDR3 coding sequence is TGTGCCAGCAGTGAAGATAGCACTACGGACGCGGGGGGAAACACCATATATTTT. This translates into CASSEDSTTDAGGNTIYF.

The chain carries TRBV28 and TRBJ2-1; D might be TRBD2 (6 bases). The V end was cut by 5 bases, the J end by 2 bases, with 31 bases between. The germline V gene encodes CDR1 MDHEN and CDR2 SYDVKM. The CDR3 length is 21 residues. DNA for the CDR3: TGTGCCAGCAGTGCGTACAATCGAGTCTTGAGTCGGGCGGGACCCTACAATGAGCAGTTCTTC. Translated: CASSAYNRVLSRAGPYNEQFF.

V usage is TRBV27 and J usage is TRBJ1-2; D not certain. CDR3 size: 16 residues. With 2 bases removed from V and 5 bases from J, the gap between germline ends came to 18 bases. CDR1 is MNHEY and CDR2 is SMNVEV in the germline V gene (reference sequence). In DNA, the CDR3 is TGTGCCAGCAGTTTAGAGGGCCAACCTGGGCCATATGGCTACACCTTC. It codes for CASSLEGQPGPYGYTF.

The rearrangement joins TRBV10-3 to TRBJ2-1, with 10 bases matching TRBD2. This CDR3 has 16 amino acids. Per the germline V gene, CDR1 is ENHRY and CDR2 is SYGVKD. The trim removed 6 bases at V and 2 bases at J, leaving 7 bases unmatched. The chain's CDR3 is CAISHSGRRTYNEQFF. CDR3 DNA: TGTGCCATCAGCCATAGCGGGAGGCGGACCTACAATGAGCAGTTCTTC.

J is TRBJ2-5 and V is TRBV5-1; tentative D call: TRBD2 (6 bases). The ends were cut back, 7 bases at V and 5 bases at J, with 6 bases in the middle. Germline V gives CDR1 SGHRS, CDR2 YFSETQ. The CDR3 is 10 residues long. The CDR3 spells CASGGETQYF. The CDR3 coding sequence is TGCGCCAGCGGAGGGGAGACCCAGTACTTC. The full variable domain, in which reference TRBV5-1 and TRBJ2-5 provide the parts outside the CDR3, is KAGVTQTPRYLIKTRGQQVTLSCSPISGHRSVSWYQQTPGQGLQFLFEYFSETQRNKGNFPGRFSGRQFSNSRSEMNVSTLELGDSALYLCASGGETQYFGPGTRLLVL.

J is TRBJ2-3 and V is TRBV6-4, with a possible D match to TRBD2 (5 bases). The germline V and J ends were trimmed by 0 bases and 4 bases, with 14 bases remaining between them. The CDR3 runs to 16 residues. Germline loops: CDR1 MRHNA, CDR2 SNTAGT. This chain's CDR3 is CASSDSIHPGADTQYF. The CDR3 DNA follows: TGTGCCAGCAGTGACTCGATCCATCCCGGGGCAGATACGCAGTATTTT.

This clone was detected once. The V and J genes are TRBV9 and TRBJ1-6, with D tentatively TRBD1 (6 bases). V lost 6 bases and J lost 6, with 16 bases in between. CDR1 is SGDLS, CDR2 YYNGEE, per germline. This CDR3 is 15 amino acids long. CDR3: CASTRRGGGNSPLHF. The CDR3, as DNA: TGTGCCAGCACCAGACGAGGGGGGGGTAATTCACCCCTCCACTTT.

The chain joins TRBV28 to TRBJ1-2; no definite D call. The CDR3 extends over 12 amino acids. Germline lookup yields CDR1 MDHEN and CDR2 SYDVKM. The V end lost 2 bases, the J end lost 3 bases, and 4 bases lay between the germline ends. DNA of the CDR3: TGTGCCAGCAGTTTAACGGACTATGGCTACACCTTC. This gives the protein CASSLTDYGYTF.

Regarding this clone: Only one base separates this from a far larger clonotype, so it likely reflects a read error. DNA of the CDR3: TGCGCCAGCAGCGTGGGGCGGGGGGGCCAAGAGACCCAGTACTTC. Its protein is CASSVGRGGQETQYF. The V call is TRBV5-1, the J call TRBJ2-5, with 9 bases aligning to TRBD2. V shed 4 bases, J shed 1 base, and the junction held 5 bases outside the gene matches. Germline CDR1 and CDR2: SGHRS and YFSETQ. The CDR3 totals 15 residues.

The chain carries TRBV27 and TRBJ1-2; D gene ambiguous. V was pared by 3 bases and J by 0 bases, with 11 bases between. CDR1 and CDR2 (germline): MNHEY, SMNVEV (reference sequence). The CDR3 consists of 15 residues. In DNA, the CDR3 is TGTGCCAGCAGTTTTGAGGGCGTACCTAACTATGGCTACACCTTC. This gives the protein CASSFEGVPNYGYTF.

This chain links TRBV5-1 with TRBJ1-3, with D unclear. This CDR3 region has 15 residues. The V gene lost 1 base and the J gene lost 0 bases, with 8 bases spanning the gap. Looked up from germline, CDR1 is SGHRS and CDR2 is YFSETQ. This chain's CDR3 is CASSLYGSSGNTIYF. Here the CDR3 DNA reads TGCGCCAGCAGCTTGTACGGGAGCTCTGGAAACACCATATATTTT.

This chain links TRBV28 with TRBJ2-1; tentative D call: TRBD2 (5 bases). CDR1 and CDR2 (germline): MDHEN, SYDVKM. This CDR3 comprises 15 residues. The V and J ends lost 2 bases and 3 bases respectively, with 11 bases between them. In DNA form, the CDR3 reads TGTGCCAGCAGTTTAGAACGCGGGTACTACAATGAGCAGTTCTTC. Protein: CASSLERGYYNEQFF. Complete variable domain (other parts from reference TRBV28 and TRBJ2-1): DVKVTQSSRYLVKRTGEKVFLECVQDMDHENMFWYRQDPGLGLRLIYFSYDVKMKEKGDIPEGYSVSREKKERFSLILESASTNQTSMYLCASSLERGYYNEQFFGPGTRLTVL.

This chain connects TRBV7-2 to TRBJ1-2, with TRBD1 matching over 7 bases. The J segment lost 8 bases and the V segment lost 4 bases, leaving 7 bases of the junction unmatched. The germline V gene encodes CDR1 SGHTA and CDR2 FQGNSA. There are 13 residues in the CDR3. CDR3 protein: CASSSSTGSGYTF. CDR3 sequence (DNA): TGTGCCAGCAGCTCCTCGACAGGGAGCGGCTACACCTTC. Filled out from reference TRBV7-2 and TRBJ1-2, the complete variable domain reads GAGVSQSPSNKVTEKGKDVELRCDPISGHTALYWYRQSLGQGLEFLIYFQGNSAPDKSGLPSDRFSAERTGGSVSTLTIQRTQQEDSAVYLCASSSSTGSGYTFGSGTRLTVV.

In DNA form, the CDR3 reads TGCAGCGTTGAAAGACCTGGGGGTGGTAATGAGCAGTTCTTC. It is translated as CSVERPGGGNEQFF. This rearrangement joins TRBV29-1 to TRBJ2-1; the D call may be TRBD1 or TRBD2 (5 bases each). V shed 2 bases and J shed 7 bases, with 15 bases lying between them. This CDR3 comprises 14 residues. Germline V lookup: CDR1 SQVTM, CDR2 ANQGSEA.

The CDR3 DNA follows: TGTGCCAGCAGTTCGGGACAGAACTCCTACGAGCAGTACTTC. It is translated as CASSSGQNSYEQYF. V usage is TRBV2 and J usage is TRBJ2-5; 7 positions match TRBD1. Matching the DNA end better, TRBJ2-7 makes the J call doubtful. CDR3 length equals 14 residues. The V gene's germline CDR1 is SNHLY and CDR2 FYNNEI.

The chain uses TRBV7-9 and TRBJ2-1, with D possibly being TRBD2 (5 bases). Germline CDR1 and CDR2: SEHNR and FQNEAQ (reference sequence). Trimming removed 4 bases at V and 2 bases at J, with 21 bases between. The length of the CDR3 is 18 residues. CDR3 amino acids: CASSWWGERALAYNEQFF. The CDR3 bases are TGTGCCAGCAGCTGGTGGGGAGAACGGGCCCTGGCCTACAATGAGCAGTTCTTC.

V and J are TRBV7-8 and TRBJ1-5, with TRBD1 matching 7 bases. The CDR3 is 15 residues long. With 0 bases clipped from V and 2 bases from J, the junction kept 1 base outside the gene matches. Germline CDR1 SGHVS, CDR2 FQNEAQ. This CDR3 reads CASSLATGGNQPQHF. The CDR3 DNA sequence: TGTGCCAGCAGCTTAGCCACAGGGGGCAATCAGCCCCAGCATTTT.